Listed here are 19 T cell receptor beta chains from one sample, sequenced in a study of blood T cell repertoires in COVID-19. Data came from immunoSEQ multiplex PCR; TCRdb stores just in-frame clones and leaves some out. The table has about 160,000 clones, roughly 90% seen once. Sequencing used PBMCs or T cells enriched from blood (not recorded which). Receptors were obtained from a woman aged 45-59 years who had recovered from COVID-19.

The genes are TRBV9 and TRBJ2-7; D is possibly TRBD2 (6 bases). The V and J ends lost 3 bases and 2 bases respectively, with 9 bases between them. Germline CDR1 is SGDLS and CDR2 is YYNGEE. The CDR3 spans 13 residues. CDR3 sequence (DNA): TGTGCCAGCAGCGGGGAGGCCACCTACGAGCAGTACTTC. Encoded protein: CASSGEATYEQYF. The full variable domain, completed using reference TRBV9 and TRBJ2-7, is DSGVTQTPKHLITATGQRVTLRCSPRSGDLSVYWYQQSLDQGLQFLIQYYNGEERAKGNILERFSAQQFPDLHSELNLSSLELGDSALYFCASSGEATYEQYFGPGTRLTVT.

This clone was counted once. The CDR3 DNA reads as TGTGCCAGCAGCTTTTTGTTCTCGCGGGGGGCCACAGATACGCAGTATTTT. Translating it yields CASSFLFSRGATDTQYF. The chain uses TRBV11-3 and TRBJ2-3; TRBD2 aligns across 8 bases. V lost 3 bases and J lost 2; bases outside the gene matches: 10. CDR3 size: 17 residues. In germline, CDR1 is SGHNT, CDR2 YENEEA.

The chain recombines TRBV2 with TRBJ1-2; D is perhaps TRBD1 (6 bases). The CDR3 is 13 residues long. V lost 6 bases and J 8 bases, leaving 16 bases between the germline ends. Germline CDR1 and CDR2: SNHLY and FYNNEI. The CDR3 DNA reads TGTGCCAGCAGGGATTACAGGGACCAGGGCTACACCTTC. Amino acid sequence: CASRDYRDQGYTF.

The chain couples TRBV24-1 to TRBJ1-1, with TRBD1 as a possible D gene (6 bases). The CDR3 extends over 15 amino acids. Per germline, CDR1 KGHDR and CDR2 SFDVKD. Trimming removed 2 bases from V and 2 bases from J, with 11 bases in between. CDR3 sequence (DNA): TGTGCCACCAGTGATTCCGCAGGGGCTAACACTGAAGCTTTCTTT. Residues: CATSDSAGANTEAFF.

This rearrangement joins TRBV5-1 to TRBJ2-4, with TRBD2 matching 8 bases. The trim removed 4 bases at V and 6 bases at J, leaving 12 bases unmatched. This CDR3 has 16 residues. Germline-derived CDR1 and CDR2 are SGHRS and YFSETQ. The DNA of the CDR3 is TGCGCCAGCAGCCCCCAAGGAGCGGGGGCGGCAAACATTCAGTACTTC. Residues: CASSPQGAGAANIQYF.

V gene TRBV19 combines with J gene TRBJ2-5; TRBD2 matches at 9 bases. The CDR3 has 14 amino acids. After removal of 8 bases from V and 0 bases from J, the junction contained 4 bases not matched to a gene. CDR1 and CDR2 (germline): LNHDA, SQIVND (reference sequence). The CDR3 protein is CASGSGGYQETQYF. For the CDR3, the DNA is TGTGCCAGTGGCAGCGGGGGGTACCAAGAGACCCAGTACTTC.

V gene TRBV2 combines with J gene TRBJ2-6; D unresolved. Trimming took off 2 bases at V and 3 bases at J, with 8 bases between the two ends. The V gene's germline CDR1 is SNHLY and CDR2 FYNNEI. The CDR3 contains 15 residues. The CDR3 DNA follows: TGTGCCAGCAGTGAATCCCCCGGTGGGGCCAACGTCCTGACTTTC. This sequence encodes CASSESPGGANVLTF.

The chain is built from TRBV6-5 and TRBJ2-4; 8 bases are a match to TRBD1. CDR1 and CDR2 (germline): MNHEY, SVGAGI. The CDR3 runs 15 residues. V was pared by 7 bases and J by 3 bases, with 8 bases of the junction left unmatched. The DNA of the CDR3 is TGTGCCAGCACCCCCCCGGACAGGGTCAAAAACATTCAGTACTTC. This sequence encodes CASTPPDRVKNIQYF.

The chain has TRBV7-2 and TRBJ2-1; D possibly corresponds to TRBD2 (6 bases). V dropped 1 base and J dropped 5 bases, with 18 bases sitting between them. CDR1 is SGHTA, CDR2 FQGNSA, per germline. The CDR3 runs 17 residues. The CDR3 region is CASSLVMGGQRNNEQFF. The CDR3 nucleotides read TGTGCCAGCAGCTTAGTGATGGGGGGTCAGAGAAACAATGAGCAGTTCTTC.

The table lists this clone with a few counts. The V gene is TRBV12-3 or TRBV12-4, the J gene TRBJ1-1; 7 bases map to TRBD1. The CDR3 has 13 residues. Trimming cost V 5 bases and J 7 bases; bases outside gene matches: 7. CDR3 nucleotide sequence: TGTGCCAGCAGTCCGCAATACAGGGGTGAAGCTTTCTTT. This encodes CASSPQYRGEAFF.

The chain is built from TRBV6-5 and TRBJ2-7; D might be TRBD2 (6 bases). Germline V lookup: CDR1 MNHEY, CDR2 SVGAGI. This CDR3 contains 16 residues. The V end lost 2 bases, the J end lost 3 bases, and 17 bases lay between the germline ends. This chain's CDR3 is CASSYTPGSPGYEQYF. CDR3 nucleotides: TGTGCCAGCAGTTACACGCCCGGGAGCCCAGGCTACGAGCAGTACTTC.

The chain combines TRBV9 with TRBJ2-1; 7 bases map to TRBD2. The CDR3 runs 15 residues. The V gene end was trimmed by 0 bases and the J gene end by 5 bases; junction bases not matched to a gene: 5. CDR1 and CDR2 (germline): SGDLS, YYNGEE. The CDR3 DNA reads TGTGCCAGCAGCGTAGGGGGCGGGGGTAACAATGAGCAGTTCTTC. It encodes CASSVGGGGNNEQFF.

The chain uses TRBV12-5 and TRBJ1-6; D is unresolved. Between the trimmed V and J ends, which lost 3 bases and 7 bases, there was a span of 4 bases. This CDR3 has 12 residues. Germline-derived CDR1 and CDR2 are LGHNT and FRNRAP. In DNA, the CDR3 is TGTGCTAGTGGTTTTGAGAATTCACCCCTCCACTTT. It yields the protein CASGFENSPLHF.

This chain uses TRBV7-2 with TRBJ2-2; 9 bases are a match to TRBD2. The CDR3 consists of 18 residues. With V trimmed by 10 bases and J by 0 bases, 15 bases remained unmatched. Germline V gene data show CDR1 as SGHTA and CDR2 as FQGNSA. The CDR3 sequence: CATVERGALFSNTGELFF. CDR3 nucleotides: TGTGCCACCGTGGAGCGGGGGGCTCTATTCTCGAACACCGGGGAGCTGTTTTTT.

The chain recombines TRBV19 with TRBJ1-1, with TRBD1 identical over 7 bases. In germline, CDR1 is LNHDA, CDR2 SQIVND (reference sequence). Germline trimming cut 7 bases from V and 6 bases from J; bases unmatched to any gene: 14. This CDR3 has 15 residues. CDR3 nucleotides: TGTGCCAGTATCCCGGCCACAGGGGCTTTTTCTGAAGCTTTCTTT. It codes for CASIPATGAFSEAFF.

This chain uses TRBV14 with TRBJ1-4; TRBD1 aligns across 10 bases. The junction had 10 bases not matched to a gene; V was cut back by 4 bases and J by 8 bases. CDR1 and CDR2 (germline): SGHDN, FVKESK. The CDR3 contains 16 residues. CDR3 bases: TGTGCCAGCAGCCGAGGGACAGGGGTACCTATGGAAAAACTGTTTTTT. Translating gives CASSRGTGVPMEKLFF.

This clone appeared a single time. The chain carries TRBV27 and TRBJ2-1; 15 bases map to TRBD2. Germline trimming cut 5 bases from V and 8 bases from J; bases unmatched to any gene: 10. The CDR3 runs 17 residues. Per the germline V gene, CDR1 is MNHEY and CDR2 is SMNVEV (reference sequence). CDR3 in DNA: TGTGCCAGCAGTCTCCCAGGACTAGCGGGGGGGCCCCATGAGCAGTTCTTC. Translating gives CASSLPGLAGGPHEQFF.

The V call is TRBV5-6, the J call TRBJ2-7; 8 nucleotides match TRBD2. Unmatched junction bases numbered 6, after V lost 2 bases and J lost 2 bases. The CDR3 runs 15 residues. The germline V gene encodes CDR1 SGHDT and CDR2 YYEEEE. DNA of the CDR3: TGTGCCAGCAGCTTCGGGGGGGCGGCTACCTACGAGCAGTACTTC. The encoded protein is CASSFGGAATYEQYF. The full variable domain, its missing parts supplied by reference TRBV5-6 and TRBJ2-7, is DAGVTQSPTHLIKTRGQQVTLRCSPKSGHDTVSWYQQALGQGPQFIFQYYEEEERQRGNFPDRFSGHQFPNYSSELNVNALLLGDSALYLCASSFGGAATYEQYFGPGTRLTVT.

This clone occurred a few times. This rearrangement joins TRBV7-2 to TRBJ2-1, with 15 bases matching TRBD2. Losses at the gene ends were 4 bases for V and 2 bases for J; bases not matched to a gene: 0. CDR1 and CDR2 (germline): SGHTA, FQGNSA. This CDR3 has 16 amino acids. The CDR3 region has the DNA TGTGCCAGCAGCTGGACTAGCGGGGGGGCCTACAATGAGCAGTTCTTC. Translation gives CASSWTSGGAYNEQFF.